This TCR beta chain came from a study of PD-1 blockade in classical Hodgkin lymphoma. Autologous stem cell transplantation was followed by relapse in every patient, and brentuximab vedotin exposure varied. Patients showed best responses of complete response, partial response or progressive disease. Data came from immunoSEQ multiplex PCR; TCRdb stores just in-frame clones and leaves some out. The data show around 96,000 clones, approximately 80% seen once. Germline V gives CDR1 MNHEY, CDR2 SVGAGI. With 5 bases clipped from V and 6 bases from J, the junction kept 9 bases outside the gene matches. There are 14 residues in the CDR3.

The chain carries TRBV6-5 and TRBJ1-1; 7 nucleotides match TRBD1. Here the sequenced sample was peripheral blood mononuclear cells (PBMCs), taken at baseline. The TCR sequence derives from a human donor with classical Hodgkin lymphoma. CDR3 nucleotide sequence: TGTGCCAGCAGTGCCCGACAGGGTTGGGCTGAAGCTTTCTTT. This sequence encodes CASSARQGWAEAFF.